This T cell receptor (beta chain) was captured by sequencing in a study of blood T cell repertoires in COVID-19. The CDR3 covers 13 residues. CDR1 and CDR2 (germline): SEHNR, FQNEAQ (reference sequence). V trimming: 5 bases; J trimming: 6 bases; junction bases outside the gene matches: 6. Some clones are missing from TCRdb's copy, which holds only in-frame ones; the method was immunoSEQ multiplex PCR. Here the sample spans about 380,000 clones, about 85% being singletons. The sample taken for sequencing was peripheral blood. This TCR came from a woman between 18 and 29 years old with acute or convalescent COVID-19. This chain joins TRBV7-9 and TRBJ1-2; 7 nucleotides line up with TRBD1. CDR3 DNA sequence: TGTGCCAGCAGCCCGGAGGGGGCTGATGGCTACACCTTC. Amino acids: CASSPEGADGYTF.